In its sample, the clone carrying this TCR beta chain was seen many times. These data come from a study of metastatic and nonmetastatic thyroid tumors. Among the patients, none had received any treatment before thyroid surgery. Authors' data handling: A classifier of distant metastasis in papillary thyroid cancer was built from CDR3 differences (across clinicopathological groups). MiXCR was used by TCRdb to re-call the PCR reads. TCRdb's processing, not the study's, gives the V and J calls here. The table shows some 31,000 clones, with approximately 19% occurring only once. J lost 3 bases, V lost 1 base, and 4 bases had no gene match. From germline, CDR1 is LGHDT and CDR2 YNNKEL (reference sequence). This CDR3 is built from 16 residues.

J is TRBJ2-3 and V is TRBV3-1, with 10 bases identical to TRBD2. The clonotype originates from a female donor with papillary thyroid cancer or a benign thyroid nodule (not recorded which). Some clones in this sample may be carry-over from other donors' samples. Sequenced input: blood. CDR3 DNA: TGTGCCAGCAGCCAAGCACTAGCGGGATTAACAGATACGCAGTATTTT. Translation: CASSQALAGLTDTQYF.